The 31 T cell receptor beta chains in this list originate from one sample, sequenced in a study of OX40 agonist ivuxolimab in advanced cancers. This table comes from immunoSEQ multiplex PCR, and its TCRdb copy is limited to in-frame clones, with some not included. The table records approximately 30,000 clones, 86% of them present only once. Specimen: CD4+ or CD8+ T cells sorted from blood, collected in a trial of the OX40 agonist ivuxolimab. The origin of the receptors is an adult with an advanced solid tumor such as melanoma, head and neck, liver or kidney cancer.

The chain couples TRBV11-3 to TRBJ2-5, with TRBD1 matching 11 bases. This CDR3 has 15 residues. With 4 bases clipped from V and 5 bases from J, the junction kept 6 bases outside the gene matches. Germline-derived CDR1 and CDR2 are SGHNT and YENEEA. The CDR3 nucleotides are TGTGCCAGCAGCTCCCGGGACAGGGGGTTGGAGACCCAGTACTTC. This sequence encodes CASSSRDRGLETQYF.

CDR3 region: CASSLAAGTLYNEQFF. CDR3 coding DNA: TGTGCCAGCAGCTTAGCGGCGGGGACGCTCTACAATGAGCAGTTCTTC. The chain combines TRBV11-2 with TRBJ2-1; tentative D call: TRBD2 (6 bases). Looked up from germline, CDR1 is SGHAT and CDR2 is FQNNGV. Trimming left V 1 base short and J 3 bases short, with 13 bases between. This CDR3 is built from 16 residues. The full variable domain, its missing parts supplied by reference TRBV11-2 and TRBJ2-1, is EAGVAQSPRYKIIEKRQSVAFWCNPISGHATLYWYQQILGQGPKLLIQFQNNGVVDDSQLPKDRFSAERLKGVDSTLKIQPAKLEDSAVYLCASSLAAGTLYNEQFFGPGTRLTVL.

The CDR3 protein is CASSPIQPPFTLNYGYTF. The CDR3 DNA reads as TGTGCCAGCAGCCCAATCCAGCCTCCCTTCACTCTTAACTATGGCTACACCTTC. The rearrangement uses TRBV27 and TRBJ1-2; D is unresolved. Germline-derived CDR1 and CDR2 are MNHEY and SMNVEV (reference sequence). This CDR3 is built from 18 residues. Trimming stripped 6 bases from V and 1 base from J, with 24 bases between.

The CDR3 nucleotides read TGTGCCAGCAGGACCGGGACTAGAAGCCAAGAGACCCAGTACTTC. Protein sequence: CASRTGTRSQETQYF. The chain uses TRBV7-6 and TRBJ2-5; 8 bases are shared with TRBD2. The CDR3 sequence is 15 residues long. CDR1 SGHVS and CDR2 FNYEAQ come from the germline V gene. V trimming: 6 bases; J trimming: 1 base; junction bases outside the gene matches: 7.

The chain couples TRBV13 to TRBJ2-5, with D maybe TRBD2 (6 bases). CDR1 is PRHDT and CDR2 is FYEKMQ in the germline V gene (reference sequence). Trimming removed 5 bases at V and 0 bases at J, with 10 bases between. The CDR3 has 14 residues. The CDR3 region has the DNA TGTGCCAGCAGCAAACGGGACTACCAAGAGACCCAGTACTTC. This encodes CASSKRDYQETQYF. The entire variable domain, with the rest obtained from reference TRBV13 and TRBJ2-5, is as follows: AAGVIQSPRHLIKEKRETATLKCYPIPRHDTVYWYQQGPGQDPQFLISFYEKMQSDKGSIPDRFSAQQFSDYHSELNMSSLELGDSALYFCASSKRDYQETQYFGPGTRLLVL.

The chain couples TRBV14 to TRBJ2-1; D is possibly TRBD1 or TRBD2 (5 bases each). Per the germline V gene, CDR1 is SGHDN and CDR2 is FVKESK. Deletions cut 4 bases from V and 7 bases from J, with 17 bases between. The CDR3 is 15 residues long. The CDR3 is CASSPGRGVGNEQFF. The DNA for the CDR3 is TGTGCCAGCAGCCCGGGAAGGGGAGTCGGAAATGAGCAGTTCTTC.

The table lists this clone with a count of one. CDR3 nucleotide sequence: TGTGCCAGCAGCGTAGAACTAGCGGGCGTCCAAAGCACAGATACGCAGTATTTT. Its translation: CASSVELAGVQSTDTQYF. The chain combines TRBV9 with TRBJ2-3; TRBD2 matches at 9 bases. After removal of 0 bases from V and 0 bases from J, the junction contained 8 bases not matched to a gene. This CDR3 is 18 amino acids long. Germline values: CDR1 SGDLS, CDR2 YYNGEE.

This clone was seen just once. The CDR3 protein is CATSPPGLAGPNEQFF. CDR3 DNA sequence: TGTGCCACCTCCCCCCCGGGGCTAGCGGGACCCAATGAGCAGTTCTTC. The genes are TRBV19 and TRBJ2-1; 9 bases fit TRBD2. CDR3 length: 16 amino acids. The V gene end was trimmed by 10 bases and the J gene end by 6 bases; junction bases not matched to a gene: 16. From germline, CDR1 is LNHDA and CDR2 SQIVND (reference sequence).

This clone appeared a single time. The genes are TRBV15 and TRBJ1-5, with a tentative D call TRBD1 (6 bases). In germline, CDR1 is LNHNV, CDR2 YYDKDF (reference sequence). The ends were cut back, 0 bases at V and 6 bases at J, with 18 bases in the middle. The CDR3 runs to 17 residues. CDR3 sequence: CATSRDPGHTSGQPQHF. CDR3 nucleotides: TGTGCCACCAGCAGAGACCCGGGACACACATCGGGTCAGCCCCAGCATTTT.

This clone showed up just once. The chain uses TRBV28 and TRBJ2-7; the D is unclear. Trimming pared 8 bases from V and 5 bases from J, leaving 7 bases between. Germline CDR1 and CDR2: MDHEN and SYDVKM. There are 10 residues in the CDR3. In DNA form, the CDR3 reads TGTGCCAGCGGAGACCACGAGCAGTACTTC. As protein: CASGDHEQYF.

The CDR3 DNA reads as TGTGCCAGCAGTTCCCGGAGCTCCTACGAGCAGTACTTC. Amino acid sequence: CASSSRSSYEQYF. The chain combines TRBV27 with TRBJ2-7, with D hard to call. The CDR3 loop spans 13 amino acids. V lost 4 bases, J lost 0 bases, and 7 bases lay in between. Per germline, CDR1 MNHEY and CDR2 SMNVEV (reference sequence).

The chain carries TRBV4-3 and TRBJ2-1; 7 bases line up with TRBD2. There are 16 residues in the CDR3. J gave up 8 bases and V 4 bases, and 14 bases lay outside the gene matches. Germline CDR1 and CDR2: LGHNA and YSLEER. CDR3 nucleotides: TGCGCCAGCAGCCTTACGGCAGCGGGATATGGCGATGAGCAGTTCTTC. Protein sequence: CASSLTAAGYGDEQFF.

The rearrangement links TRBV19 to TRBJ2-7, with no clear D. V was trimmed by 5 bases and J by 1 base, leaving 12 bases between them. The CDR3 runs 14 residues. Germline CDR1 is LNHDA and CDR2 is SQIVND (reference sequence). Here the CDR3 reads CASSGALGSYEQYF. The CDR3 DNA reads TGTGCCAGTAGTGGAGCTCTGGGGTCCTACGAGCAGTACTTC.

This clone is labeled as medium-sized. DNA of the CDR3: TGTGCCAGCAGCTTCGTCAGGGGTGACACTGAAGCTTTCTTT. This gives the protein CASSFVRGDTEAFF. This rearrangement joins TRBV7-9 to TRBJ1-1; D perhaps matches TRBD1 (6 bases). Trimming removed 3 bases at V and 3 bases at J, with 11 bases between. Germline CDR1 is SEHNR and CDR2 is FQNEAQ (reference sequence). This CDR3 has 14 residues.

A few counts support this clone. The rearrangement uses TRBV27 and TRBJ2-7; D ambiguous. The V gene lost 3 bases and the J gene lost 3 bases, with 12 bases spanning the gap. Germline CDR1 reads MNHEY; CDR2 reads SMNVEV (reference sequence). This CDR3 has 14 residues. CDR3 residues: CASSLVGRVYEQYF. CDR3 bases: TGTGCCAGCAGTTTGGTAGGCCGCGTCTACGAGCAGTACTTC.

The chain combines TRBV7-2 with TRBJ2-3, with D uncertain. V was trimmed by 3 bases and J by 3 bases, leaving 4 bases between them. Germline V gene sequence: CDR1 SGHTA, CDR2 FQGNSA. The CDR3 extends over 12 amino acids. As DNA, the CDR3 is TGTGCCAGCAGCTTCGGGACAGATACGCAGTATTTT. Translation: CASSFGTDTQYF.

This clone was observed once. This rearrangement joins TRBV10-3 to TRBJ2-1, with TRBD2 matching over 13 bases. The junction had 17 bases not matched to a gene; V was cut back by 7 bases and J by 8 bases. This CDR3 is built from 18 residues. Germline CDR1 reads ENHRY; CDR2 reads SYGVKD. CDR3 in amino acids: CAIMGWTSGRGGVDEQFF. In DNA form, the CDR3 reads TGTGCCATCATGGGCTGGACTAGCGGGAGAGGGGGTGTTGATGAGCAGTTCTTC.

This rearrangement joins TRBV5-1 to TRBJ2-7; TRBD2 matches 7 bases. Germline CDR1 reads SGHRS; CDR2 reads YFSETQ. V dropped 0 bases and J dropped 3; count of bases not matched to a gene: 9. This CDR3 contains 16 residues. The CDR3 is CASSLGATSVDYEQYF. The CDR3 DNA reads TGCGCCAGCAGCTTGGGAGCTACTAGCGTTGACTACGAGCAGTACTTC.

This clone occurred once. The chain has TRBV15 and TRBJ1-2; no clear D gene. Trimming took off 1 base at V and 3 bases at J, with 6 bases between the two ends. Looked up from germline, CDR1 is LNHNV and CDR2 is YYDKDF (reference sequence). The CDR3 totals 13 residues. CDR3 loop: CATSRVPDYGYTF. The CDR3 region has the DNA TGTGCCACCAGCAGAGTACCAGACTATGGCTACACCTTC.

The chain recombines TRBV5-1 with TRBJ2-7; 8 bases align to TRBD1. Germline CDR1 and CDR2: SGHRS and YFSETQ. Germline trimming cut 4 bases from V and 3 bases from J; bases unmatched to any gene: 3. The CDR3 loop spans 13 amino acids. CDR3 residues: CASSPDRDYEQYF. CDR3 sequence (DNA): TGCGCCAGCAGCCCGGACAGGGACTACGAGCAGTACTTC.

CDR3 amino acids: CASSAPGQGAYEQYF. As DNA, the CDR3 is TGTGCCAGCAGCGCTCCGGGACAGGGGGCCTACGAGCAGTACTTC. The chain recombines TRBV7-9 with TRBJ2-7, with TRBD1 matching 11 bases. Germline CDR1 is SEHNR and CDR2 is FQNEAQ (reference sequence). J gave up 2 bases and V 5 bases, and 5 bases lay outside the gene matches. The CDR3 is 15 amino acids.

This clone counts as medium-sized. The chain links TRBV25-1 to TRBJ1-3, with D unresolved. The CDR3 runs 11 residues. Trimming took 7 bases from V and 8 from J, leaving 9 bases between them. Germline lookup yields CDR1 MGHDK and CDR2 SYGVNS. Here the CDR3 reads CASTPGDTIYF. DNA of the CDR3: TGTGCCAGCACCCCGGGTGACACCATATATTTT.

The chain has TRBV5-4 and TRBJ2-2, with D maybe TRBD2 (6 bases). V dropped 2 bases and J dropped 5 bases, with 7 bases sitting between them. The CDR3 runs 13 residues. CDR1 SGHNT and CDR2 YYREEE come from the germline V gene (reference sequence). The CDR3 nucleotides are TGTGCCAGCAGCTTCGGGAGTACCGGGGAGCTGTTTTTT. Its translation: CASSFGSTGELFF.

V gene TRBV4-1 combines with J gene TRBJ2-7; 10 bases fit TRBD1. The germline gives CDR1 MGHRA, CDR2 YSYEKL. The CDR3 consists of 17 residues. The V segment lost 0 bases and the J segment 3 bases; nucleotides outside the gene matches: 8. The chain's CDR3 is CASSQELRTGGFYEQYF. CDR3 coding DNA: TGCGCCAGCAGCCAAGAGTTGAGGACAGGGGGTTTCTACGAGCAGTACTTC.

The chain links TRBV30 to TRBJ2-3; D is possibly TRBD2 (7 bases). V shed 0 bases and J shed 1 base, with 11 bases lying between them. Germline CDR1 reads GTSNPN; CDR2 reads SVGIG (reference sequence). CDR3 length: 15 amino acids. CDR3 nucleotides: TGTGCCTGGAGTGTGGGGGGGGGCGGCACAGATACGCAGTATTTT. Protein: CAWSVGGGGTDTQYF.

This clone was seen more than once but under ten times. V gene TRBV2 combines with J gene TRBJ1-5; D is ambiguous. This CDR3 region has 14 residues. V lost 3 bases to trimming and J lost 3 bases, with 9 bases between them. Germline-derived CDR1 and CDR2 are SNHLY and FYNNEI. The CDR3 region has the DNA TGTGCCAGCAGTGATTCACAAGACAATCAGCCCCAGCATTTT. Translating gives CASSDSQDNQPQHF.

This clone has only a few counts. This chain links TRBV4-3 with TRBJ2-1, with D unresolved. This CDR3 spans 13 amino acids. Trimming left V 3 bases short and J 7 bases short, with 10 bases between. Looked up from germline, CDR1 is LGHNA and CDR2 is YSLEER. The CDR3 here is CASSQEGWNEQFF. CDR3 DNA: TGCGCCAGCAGCCAGGAAGGTTGGAATGAGCAGTTCTTC.

The chain recombines TRBV18 with TRBJ2-1; no clear D. Trimming removed 5 bases at V and 6 bases at J, with 11 bases between. The CDR3 loop spans 13 amino acids. CDR1 KGHSH and CDR2 LQKENI come from the germline V gene. The CDR3 DNA follows: TGTGCCAGCTCAACAGATTCAGCCAATGAGCAGTTCTTC. This sequence encodes CASSTDSANEQFF.

The chain uses TRBV11-2 and TRBJ2-1, with a weak D call TRBD2 (6 bases). The CDR3 is 15 amino acids. Germline loops: CDR1 SGHAT, CDR2 FQNNGV. Trimming removed 5 bases at V and 6 bases at J, with 17 bases between. CDR3 sequence reads: CASSLRDSRLNEQFF. The CDR3 DNA is TGTGCCAGCAGCCTCCGGGACTCGCGACTCAATGAGCAGTTCTTC.

The chain is built from TRBV25-1 and TRBJ2-2; TRBD2 matches 10 bases. V lost 3 bases to trimming and J lost 8 bases; unmatched junction nucleotides: 9. The germline gives CDR1 MGHDK, CDR2 SYGVNS. The CDR3 sequence is 16 residues long. CDR3 residues: CASSDRLAGLGGELFF. Written as DNA, the CDR3 is TGTGCCAGCAGTGATCGACTAGCGGGCCTTGGGGGGGAGCTGTTTTTT.

The chain joins TRBV5-8 to TRBJ1-1, with D possibly matching TRBD1 (5 bases). Between the trimmed V and J ends, which lost 5 bases and 6 bases, there was a span of 11 bases. This CDR3 has 12 amino acids. In germline, CDR1 is SGHTS, CDR2 YDEGEE. The CDR3 DNA reads TGTGCCAGCAGTCACAGGATCCCTGAAGCTTTCTTT. This translates into CASSHRIPEAFF.